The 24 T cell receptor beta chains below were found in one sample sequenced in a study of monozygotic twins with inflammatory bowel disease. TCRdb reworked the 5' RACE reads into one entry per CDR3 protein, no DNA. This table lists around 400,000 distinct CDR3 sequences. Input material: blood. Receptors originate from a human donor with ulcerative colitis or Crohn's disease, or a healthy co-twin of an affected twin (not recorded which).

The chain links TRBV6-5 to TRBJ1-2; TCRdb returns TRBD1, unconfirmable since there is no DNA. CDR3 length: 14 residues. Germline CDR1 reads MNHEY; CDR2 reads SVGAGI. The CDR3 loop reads CASSYSGTASGYTF.

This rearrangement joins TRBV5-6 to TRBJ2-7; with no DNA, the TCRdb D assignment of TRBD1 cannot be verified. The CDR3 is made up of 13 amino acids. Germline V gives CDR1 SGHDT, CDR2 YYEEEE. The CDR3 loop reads CASSSRTAYEQYF.

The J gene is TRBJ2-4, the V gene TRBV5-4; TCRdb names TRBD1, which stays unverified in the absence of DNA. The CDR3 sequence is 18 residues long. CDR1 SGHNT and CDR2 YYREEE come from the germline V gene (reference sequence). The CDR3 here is CASSFSPTGIQDKNIQYF.

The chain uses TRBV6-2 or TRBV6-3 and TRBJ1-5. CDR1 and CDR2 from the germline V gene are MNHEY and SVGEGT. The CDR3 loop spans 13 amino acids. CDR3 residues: CASSSDLAQPQHF.

This CDR3 reads CASSQAHSGANVLTF. This chain uses TRBV3-1 with TRBJ2-6. The CDR3 is 15 amino acids. CDR1 is LGHDT, CDR2 YNNKEL, per germline (reference sequence).

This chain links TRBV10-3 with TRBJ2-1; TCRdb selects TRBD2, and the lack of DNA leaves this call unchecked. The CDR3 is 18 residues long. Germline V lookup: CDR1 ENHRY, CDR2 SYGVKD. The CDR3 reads CAISESDYTAGVRSEQFF.

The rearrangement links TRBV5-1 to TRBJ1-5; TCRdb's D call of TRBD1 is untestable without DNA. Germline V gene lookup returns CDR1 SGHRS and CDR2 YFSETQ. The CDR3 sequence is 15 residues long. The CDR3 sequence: CASSPLEGAGQPQHF. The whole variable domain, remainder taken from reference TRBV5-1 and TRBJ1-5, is KAGVTQTPRYLIKTRGQQVTLSCSPISGHRSVSWYQQTPGQGLQFLFEYFSETQRNKGNFPGRFSGRQFSNSRSEMNVSTLELGDSALYLCASSPLEGAGQPQHFGDGTRLSIL.

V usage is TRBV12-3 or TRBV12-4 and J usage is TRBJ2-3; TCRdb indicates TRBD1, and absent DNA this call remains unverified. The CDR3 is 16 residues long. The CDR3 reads CASSLSGRGGGGTQYF.

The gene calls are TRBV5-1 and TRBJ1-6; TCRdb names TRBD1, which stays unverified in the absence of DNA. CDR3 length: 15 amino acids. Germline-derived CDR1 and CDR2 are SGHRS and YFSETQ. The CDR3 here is CASSFDRVDNSPLHF.

CDR3 protein: CASSPALTSSYEQYF. The V call is TRBV18, the J call TRBJ2-7; TCRdb returns TRBD2, unconfirmable since there is no DNA. The CDR3 loop spans 15 amino acids. CDR1 KGHSH and CDR2 LQKENI come from the germline V gene.

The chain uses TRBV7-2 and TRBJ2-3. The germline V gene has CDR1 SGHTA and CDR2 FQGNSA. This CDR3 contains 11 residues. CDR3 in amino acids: CASSPVDTQYF.

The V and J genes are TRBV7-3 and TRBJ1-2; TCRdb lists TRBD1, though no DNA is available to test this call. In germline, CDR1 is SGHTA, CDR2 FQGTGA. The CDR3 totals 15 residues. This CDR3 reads CASSPGSPRDYSYTF.

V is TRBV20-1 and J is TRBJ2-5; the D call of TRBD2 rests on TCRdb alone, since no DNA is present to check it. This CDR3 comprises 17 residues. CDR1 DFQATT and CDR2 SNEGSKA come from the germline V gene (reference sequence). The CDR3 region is CSAVGAGGPGVEETQYF.

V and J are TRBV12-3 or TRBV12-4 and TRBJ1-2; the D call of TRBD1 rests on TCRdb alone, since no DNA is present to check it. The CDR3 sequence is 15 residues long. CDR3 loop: CASSFMSGGSYGYTF.

CDR3 amino acids: CSAGFGTAVSYEQYF. V gene TRBV20-1 combines with J gene TRBJ2-7; with no DNA, the TCRdb D assignment of TRBD2 cannot be verified. Germline V lookup: CDR1 DFQATT, CDR2 SNEGSKA (reference sequence). The CDR3 is 15 amino acids.

CDR3 loop: CASSEGTAGLAEQYF. The V and J genes are TRBV7-9 and TRBJ2-7; the TCRdb D gene call, TRBD2, has no DNA to confirm it. Germline CDR1 SEHNR, CDR2 FQNEAQ (reference sequence). CDR3 size: 15 residues.

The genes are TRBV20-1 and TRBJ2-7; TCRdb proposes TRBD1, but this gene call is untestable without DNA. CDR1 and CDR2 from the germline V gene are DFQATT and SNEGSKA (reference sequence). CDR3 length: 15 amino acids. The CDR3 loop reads CSARDHADRIYEQYF.

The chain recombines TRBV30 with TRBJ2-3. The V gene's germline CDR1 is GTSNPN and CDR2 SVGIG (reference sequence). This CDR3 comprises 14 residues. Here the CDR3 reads CAWKGSPSTDTQYF.

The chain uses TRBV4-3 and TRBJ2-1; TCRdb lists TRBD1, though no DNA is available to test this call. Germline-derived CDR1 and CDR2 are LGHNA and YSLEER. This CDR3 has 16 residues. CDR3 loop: CASSQDGQGARDEQFF.

The CDR3 loop reads CASSFTPDVGNEQFF. The rearrangement uses TRBV5-1 and TRBJ2-1; with no DNA, the TCRdb D assignment of TRBD1 cannot be verified. Germline V gene lookup returns CDR1 SGHRS and CDR2 YFSETQ. The CDR3 is made up of 15 amino acids. The full variable domain, rest sourced from reference TRBV5-1 and TRBJ2-1, is KAGVTQTPRYLIKTRGQQVTLSCSPISGHRSVSWYQQTPGQGLQFLFEYFSETQRNKGNFPGRFSGRQFSNSRSEMNVSTLELGDSALYLCASSFTPDVGNEQFFGPGTRLTVL.

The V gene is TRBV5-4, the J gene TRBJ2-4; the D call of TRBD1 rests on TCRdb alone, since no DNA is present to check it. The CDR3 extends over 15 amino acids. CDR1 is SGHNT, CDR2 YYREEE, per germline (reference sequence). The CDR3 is CASSLTGATKNIQYF.

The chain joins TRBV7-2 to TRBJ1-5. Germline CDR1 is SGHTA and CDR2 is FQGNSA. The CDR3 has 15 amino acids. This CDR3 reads CASSLEGMGNQPQHF.

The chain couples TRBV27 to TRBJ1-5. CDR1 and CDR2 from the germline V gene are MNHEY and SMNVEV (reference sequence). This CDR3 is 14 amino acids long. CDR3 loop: CASSSGWGNQPQHF.

Here the CDR3 reads CASSSSGSLNTGELFF. The chain carries TRBV7-9 and TRBJ2-2; the D call of TRBD1 rests on TCRdb alone, since no DNA is present to check it. The CDR3 sequence is 16 residues long. The germline CDR1 and CDR2 sequences are SEHNR and FQNEAQ (reference sequence).